This T cell receptor (beta chain) was found in a study of identical twins' blood T cells. Whole-study context: Some 48 million reads came from 12 libraries, six alpha, six beta. Study-wide results and caveats: Environmental influences on twin similarity could not be excluded. Abundant TCRbeta CDR3s overlapped more between twins than with unrelated donors.

All three twin pairs grew up together with likely shared infections and vaccines. The germline V gene encodes CDR1 LNHDA and CDR2 SQIVND (reference sequence). V dropped 4 bases and J dropped 1 base, with 14 bases sitting between them. The CDR3 loop spans 15 amino acids. TCRdb itself ran the 5' RACE reads through MiXCR, one entry per CDR3 protein. Altogether fewer than 450,000 distinct CDR3 sequences are present, roughly 28% being singletons, with the ten largest covering 6% to 7%. In its sample, this clonotype was seen a few times. Its antigen is unidentified. The chain recombines TRBV19 with TRBJ2-7; D is tentatively TRBD1 or TRBD2 (5 bases each). This TCR came from a woman aged 18 to 55 in good health. Source material: PBMCs. The CDR3 loop reads CASSKSGDGSYEQYF. The DNA of the CDR3 is TGTGCCAGTAGTAAGAGTGGGGACGGTTCCTACGAGCAGTACTTC.